This T cell receptor beta chain derives from a study of PD-L1 blockade in urothelial cancer. Whole-study context: Blood was evaluated 3 weeks (second dose) and 6 weeks after therapy began. Study-wide points: TCR clonality was measured in pretreatment peripheral blood. Clonality below the median predicted better survival.

Here immunoSEQ multiplex PCR was the method, and the copy in TCRdb shows in-frame clones only, minus some. The sample lists 20,000 to 25,000 clones, approximately 89% seen once, with approximately 10% in the top ten. Trimming took 1 base from V and 2 from J, leaving 7 bases between them. Germline V gene data show CDR1 as LNHDA and CDR2 as SQIVND (reference sequence). The CDR3 has 14 residues. Details on this clone: Antigen unknown.

As for time point: peripheral blood 6 weeks after treatment start. The source is a woman aged 55-69 years with urothelial cancer. The chain employs TRBV19 and TRBJ2-3; D remains unclear. Specimen: PBMCs, collected around atezolizumab (anti-PD-L1) treatment. CDR3 residues: CASSIVKLTDTQYF. CDR3 nucleotides: TGTGCCAGTAGTATAGTCAAGCTCACAGATACGCAGTATTTT.